Listed here is a single T cell receptor (beta chain). The sample is drawn from a study of preoperative IRX-2 immunotherapy in early breast cancer. The treatment here: preoperative locoregional IRX-2 cytokine immunotherapy. Samples came from a phase Ib trial of preoperative locoregional IRX-2 cytokine immunotherapy. TCRdb's table, derived via immunoSEQ multiplex PCR, lists solely in-frame clones and lacks some. In the table there are approximately 98,000 clones, approximately 90% of which are singletons. This CDR3 is 13 amino acids long. The V and J ends lost 1 base and 1 base respectively, with 4 bases between them. Looked up from germline, CDR1 is LNHDA and CDR2 is SQIVND (reference sequence).

The starting material was tumor tissue, obtained after IRX-2 immunotherapy. This receptor was obtained from a human donor with breast cancer. The chain has TRBV19 and TRBJ1-1; D is undetermined. The CDR3 protein is CASSIGKNTEAFF. The CDR3 DNA reads as TGTGCCAGTAGTATAGGGAAGAACACTGAAGCTTTCTTT.